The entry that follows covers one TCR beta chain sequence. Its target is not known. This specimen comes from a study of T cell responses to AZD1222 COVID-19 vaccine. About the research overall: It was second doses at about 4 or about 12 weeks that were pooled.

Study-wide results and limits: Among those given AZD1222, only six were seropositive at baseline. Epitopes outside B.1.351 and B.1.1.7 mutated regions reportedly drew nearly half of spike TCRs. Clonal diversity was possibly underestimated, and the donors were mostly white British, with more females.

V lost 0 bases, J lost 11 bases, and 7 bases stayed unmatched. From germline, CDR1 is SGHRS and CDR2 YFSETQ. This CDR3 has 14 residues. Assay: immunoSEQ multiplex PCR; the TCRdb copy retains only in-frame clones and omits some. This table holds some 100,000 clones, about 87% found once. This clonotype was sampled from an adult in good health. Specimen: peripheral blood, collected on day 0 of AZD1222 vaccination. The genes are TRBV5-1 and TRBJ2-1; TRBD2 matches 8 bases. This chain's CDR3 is CASSLGTSQTQQFF. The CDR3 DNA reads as TGCGCCAGCAGCTTGGGGACTAGCCAGACCCAGCAGTTCTTC.